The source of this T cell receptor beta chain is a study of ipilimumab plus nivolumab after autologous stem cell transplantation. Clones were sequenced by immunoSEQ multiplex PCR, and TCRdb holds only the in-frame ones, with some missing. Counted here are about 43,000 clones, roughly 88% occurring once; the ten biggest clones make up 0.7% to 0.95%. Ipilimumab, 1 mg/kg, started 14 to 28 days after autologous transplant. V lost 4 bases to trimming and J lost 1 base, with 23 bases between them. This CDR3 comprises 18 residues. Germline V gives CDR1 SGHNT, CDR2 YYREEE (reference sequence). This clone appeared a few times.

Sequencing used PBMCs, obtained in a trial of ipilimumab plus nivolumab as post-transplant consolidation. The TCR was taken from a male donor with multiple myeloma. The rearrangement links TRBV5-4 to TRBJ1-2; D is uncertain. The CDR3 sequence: CASSRAVLGQSYNYGYTF. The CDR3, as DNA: TGTGCCAGCAGCCGCGCCGTGCTCGGGCAGAGCTATAACTATGGCTACACCTTC.